The clone carrying this TCR beta chain has a handful of counts. CDR3 length: 17 residues. The germline gives CDR1 SGHTA, CDR2 FQGNSA. V trimming: 5 bases; J trimming: 6 bases; junction bases outside the gene matches: 15. This entry comes from a study of blood T cell repertoires in COVID-19. About the research overall: Samples taken during acute and convalescent COVID-19 were collected in the United States, Italy and Spain. PBMCs, B-cell-depleted T cells, or T cells provided the cDNA or gDNA that made up the material.

Authors' methods: Estimation of nucleated cell counts relied on the amplification of reference gene primers. Profiling relied on immunoSEQ multiplex PCR, and the TCRdb table lists in-frame clones only, not all of them. D and trimming were read from the DNA, whereas the V and J calls and clone size are those reported in that table. The sample contains under 200,000 clones, approximately 85% of which appear only once. The Seattle patients, enrolled during active infection, were followed longitudinally. The sequenced material came from peripheral blood. The TCR sequence derives from a woman aged 55-70 years with COVID-19, enrolled during active disease. V and J are TRBV7-2 and TRBJ1-2, with 10 positions matching TRBD1. CDR3 nucleotides: TGTGCCAGCAGCCATTCCGGGACAGGGGAAGGTGAGGATGGCTACACCTTC. It encodes CASSHSGTGEGEDGYTF.